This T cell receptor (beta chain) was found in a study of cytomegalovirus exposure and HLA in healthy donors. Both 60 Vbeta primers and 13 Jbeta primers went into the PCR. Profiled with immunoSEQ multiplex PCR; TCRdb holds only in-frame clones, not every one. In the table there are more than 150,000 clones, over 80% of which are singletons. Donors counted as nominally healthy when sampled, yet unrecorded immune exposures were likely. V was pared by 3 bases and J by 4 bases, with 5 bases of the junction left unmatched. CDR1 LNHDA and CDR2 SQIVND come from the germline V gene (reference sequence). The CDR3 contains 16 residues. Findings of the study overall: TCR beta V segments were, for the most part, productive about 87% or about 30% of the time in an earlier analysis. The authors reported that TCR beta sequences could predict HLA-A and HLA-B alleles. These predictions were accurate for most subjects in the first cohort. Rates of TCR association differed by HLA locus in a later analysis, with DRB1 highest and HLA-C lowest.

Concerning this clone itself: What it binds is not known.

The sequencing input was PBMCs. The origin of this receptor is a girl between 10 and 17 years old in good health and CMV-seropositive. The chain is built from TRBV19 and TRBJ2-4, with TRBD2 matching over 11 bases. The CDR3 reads CASSMGTSGIKNIQYF. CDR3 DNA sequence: TGTGCCAGTAGTATGGGGACTAGCGGCATAAAAAACATTCAGTACTTC.